Detailed here is one T cell receptor (beta chain). The target antigen is unknown. The data belong to a study of T cell repertoires in cytomegalovirus infection. Overall study results and limits: CMV carriers with the relevant HLA were identified by cumulative public TCR beta family frequency.

TCRdb reprocessed the reads via MiXCR and lists one record per CDR3 protein. The sample has some 220,000 distinct CDR3 sequences; 12% are singletons. CDR3 size: 13 residues. Germline V gene sequence: CDR1 MNHGY, CDR2 SAAAGT. Trimming took 6 bases from V and 3 from J, leaving 9 bases between them. This sequence was found in a human donor in good health (CMV status not recorded). Some clones in this sample may be carry-over from other donors' samples. Sample: PBMCs. This chain links TRBV6-8 with TRBJ1-5, with D unresolved. Here the CDR3 DNA reads TGTGCCAGCAGAAACGGTAACAATCAGCCCCAGCATTTT. This sequence encodes CASRNGNNQPQHF.